This TCR beta chain was documented in a study of blood T cell repertoires in COVID-19. About the research overall: COVID-19 samples, acute and convalescent, were from the United States, Italy and Spain. In each case, the material was cDNA or gDNA derived from T cells, B-cell-depleted T cells, or PBMCs.

As processed by the authors: Reference gene primer amplification in the assay estimated nucleated cell counts. Profiling relied on immunoSEQ multiplex PCR, and the TCRdb table lists in-frame clones only, not all of them. V and J calls and clone size follow that table, whereas D and trimming were derived from the DNA. The repertoire has more than 25,000 clones, 70% to 90% of them found once; the top ten carry around 28%. Recruited during active infection, patients (from Seattle) were subsequently followed longitudinally. V was clipped by 1 base and J by 2 bases, with 8 bases between them. Germline V gene data show CDR1 as SGHRS and CDR2 as YFSETQ. This CDR3 contains 14 residues.

The receptor was isolated from an elderly woman with COVID-19, enrolled during active disease. The gene calls are TRBV5-1 and TRBJ2-3, with no clear D. Material for sequencing was peripheral blood. CDR3 amino acids: CASSLLSDTDTQYF. The CDR3 bases are TGCGCCAGCAGCTTGTTGTCAGACACAGATACGCAGTATTTT.